The rows below give T cell receptor beta chains drawn from one sample of a study of spatial heterogeneity in lung cancer. One entry per CDR3 protein results from TCRdb running MiXCR on the 5' RACE reads. The repertoire holds some 70,000 distinct CDR3 sequences, with about 14% as singletons. The specimen was PBMCs, collected at surgery. The receptors come from a male donor with early-stage non-small cell lung cancer. Both conserved end residues are part of each CDR3. D genes are given only for firm matches. Rows give clone size only sometimes, using once, few, many, or a class for an expanded clone.

CDR3 length,V gene,J gene,clone size,D gene,CDR3 protein,CDR3 DNA
14,TRBV2,TRBJ1-1,NA,NA,CASSEERGGTEAFF,TGTGCCAGCAGTGAAGAAAGGGGTGGGACTGAAGCTTTCTTT
13,TRBV7-9,TRBJ2-6,few,NA,CASSLTGANVLTF,TGTGCCAGCAGCCTTACTGGGGCCAACGTCCTGACTTTC
15,TRBV7-2,TRBJ1-6,many,TRBD1,CASSSSTGNNSPLHF,TGTGCCAGCAGCTCCTCGACAGGGAACAATTCACCCCTCCACTTT
14,TRBV10-3,TRBJ2-7,many,TRBD1,CAIMGTGAPREQYF,TGTGCCATCATGGGGACAGGCGCCCCCCGCGAGCAGTACTTC
12,TRBV5-1,TRBJ1-3,few,NA,CASSFDGNTIYF,TGCGCCAGCAGCTTTGACGGAAACACCATATATTTT
14,TRBV7-8,TRBJ1-1,NA,NA,CASSLAGIIAEAFF,TGTGCCAGCAGCTTAGCAGGGATCATCGCTGAAGCTTTCTTT
15,TRBV5-4,TRBJ1-2,NA,NA,CASSLASADSYGYTF,TGTGCCAGCAGCTTGGCTTCGGCGGACTCCTATGGCTACACCTTC
18,TRBV25-1,TRBJ2-1,NA,TRBD1,CASSATTGGLSSYNEQFF,TGTGCCAGCAGTGCGACAACAGGGGGCTTAAGCTCCTACAATGAGCAGTTCTTC
14,TRBV5-1,TRBJ2-7,few,NA,CASSLQGGGYEQYF,TGCGCCAGCAGCTTACAGGGTGGGGGATACGAGCAGTACTTC
14,TRBV12-3/TRBV12-4,TRBJ2-7,NA,NA,CASSLEAALYEQYF,TGTGCCAGCAGTTTAGAGGCAGCCCTCTACGAGCAGTACTTC
15,TRBV15,TRBJ2-7,NA,NA,CATSRAQGAPYEQYF,TGTGCCACCAGCAGAGCACAGGGTGCTCCTTACGAGCAGTACTTC
10,TRBV29-1,TRBJ1-1,few,NA,CSGRNTEAFF,TGCAGCGGGAGGAACACTGAAGCTTTCTTT
12,TRBV6-6,TRBJ2-4,NA,NA,CASSTLGDIQYF,TGTGCCAGCAGTACACTGGGGGACATTCAGTACTTC
11,TRBV2,TRBJ2-7,NA,NA,CASNNRDVQYF,TGTGCCAGCAATAACAGGGATGTTCAGTACTTC
13,TRBV3-1,TRBJ1-1,NA,NA,CASSPPLRTEAFF,TGTGCCAGCAGCCCCCCTTTACGGACTGAAGCTTTCTTT
14,TRBV19,TRBJ2-7,many,TRBD2,CASSLTSGSYEQYF,TGTGCCAGTAGTTTAACTAGCGGGAGCTACGAGCAGTACTTC
16,TRBV12-3/TRBV12-4,TRBJ1-2,few,NA,CASSSDRWGRIYGYTF,TGTGCCAGCAGTTCCGACCGCTGGGGGAGGATCTATGGCTACACCTTC
14,TRBV27,TRBJ1-1,NA,NA,CASSPRRVPPPAFF,TGTGCCAGCAGTCCCCGTAGAGTCCCCCCCCCAGCTTTCTTT
14,TRBV7-9,TRBJ2-1,many,TRBD1,CASSLEGQGNEQFF,TGTGCCAGCAGCCTAGAGGGACAGGGCAATGAGCAGTTCTTC
13,TRBV20-1,TRBJ1-1,NA,TRBD1,CSPRQGANTEAFF,TGCAGTCCGAGACAGGGGGCGAACACTGAAGCTTTCTTT